A single sample gave rise to the 16 T cell receptor beta chains below, sequenced in a study of blood T cell repertoires in COVID-19. Assay used: immunoSEQ multiplex PCR; TCRdb lists only in-frame clones, some missing. The data contain 250,000 to 350,000 clones, 90% of them singletons. Source material: PBMCs or T cells enriched from blood (not recorded which). These TCRs come from a woman aged 18-29 years with acute COVID-19.

The J gene is TRBJ1-6, the V gene TRBV2; 7 bases line up with TRBD1. The V and J ends lost 4 bases and 9 bases, in that order; junction bases with no gene match: 6. Germline V gene data show CDR1 as SNHLY and CDR2 as FYNNEI. The CDR3 contains 14 residues. The CDR3 DNA is TGTGCCAGCAGTGGACAGGGACGCGGTTCACCCCTCCACTTT. Its translation: CASSGQGRGSPLHF.

This clone came up once. V and J are TRBV5-1 and TRBJ2-3; 7 bases line up with TRBD1. CDR1 is SGHRS, CDR2 YFSETQ, per germline. V lost 4 bases and J lost 6; bases outside the gene matches: 11. The CDR3 sequence is 15 residues long. The CDR3 protein is CASSPGQLPRDTQYF. The CDR3 DNA reads as TGCGCCAGCAGCCCGGGACAGCTCCCAAGGGATACGCAGTATTTT.

The chain couples TRBV4-1 to TRBJ1-6; D may be TRBD1 (6 bases). This CDR3 region has 17 residues. Trimming removed 0 bases at V and 3 bases at J, with 12 bases between. Germline V gene data show CDR1 as MGHRA and CDR2 as YSYEKL. CDR3 coding DNA: TGCGCCAGCAGCCAAGATGGTGGGACATTCTATAATTCACCCCTCCACTTT. Its protein product is CASSQDGGTFYNSPLHF.

The chain recombines TRBV18 with TRBJ2-2; 10 nucleotides agree with TRBD2. Unmatched junction bases numbered 7, after V lost 4 bases and J lost 5 bases. This CDR3 spans 16 amino acids. CDR1 and CDR2 (germline): KGHSH, LQKENI. This chain's CDR3 is CASSRGAGGKTGELFF. The DNA for the CDR3 is TGTGCCAGCTCACGAGGAGCGGGAGGGAAGACCGGGGAGCTGTTTTTT. Based on the CDR3 plus reference TRBV18 and TRBJ2-2, the full variable domain is NAGVMQNPRHLVRRRGQEARLRCSPMKGHSHVYWYRQLPEEGLKFMVYLQKENIIDESGMPKERFSAEFPKEGPSILRIQQVVRGDSAAYFCASSRGAGGKTGELFFGEGSRLTVL.

This clone occurred once. This chain uses TRBV2 with TRBJ1-1, with 9 nucleotides matching TRBD1. Germline V gene sequence: CDR1 SNHLY, CDR2 FYNNEI. Germline trimming cut 10 bases from V and 8 bases from J; bases unmatched to any gene: 11. This CDR3 spans 13 amino acids. The CDR3: CATETGTGLEAFF. For the CDR3, the DNA is TGTGCCACCGAGACCGGGACAGGGTTAGAAGCTTTCTTT.

This clone was seen only once. The rearrangement uses TRBV28 and TRBJ2-7, with D possibly TRBD1 on 5 matching bases. Germline assignment: CDR1 MDHEN and CDR2 SYDVKM. Trimming shortened V by 0 bases and J by 5 bases, and 11 bases separated the two germline ends. The CDR3 covers 14 residues. The CDR3 region has the DNA TGTGCCAGCAGTTTATGGCCAGCCAGGGACGAGCAGTACTTC. As protein: CASSLWPARDEQYF.

Written as DNA, the CDR3 is TGTGCCAGTCAAGGCGGAGCCTACGAGCAGTACTTC. Translating gives CASQGGAYEQYF. The chain carries TRBV10-3 and TRBJ2-7; D remains unclear. The CDR3 spans 12 residues. Trimming pared 10 bases from V and 2 bases from J, leaving 12 bases between. Germline loops: CDR1 ENHRY, CDR2 SYGVKD.

V gene TRBV19 combines with J gene TRBJ1-6; D gene ambiguous. Germline lookup yields CDR1 LNHDA and CDR2 SQIVND (reference sequence). This CDR3 has 12 residues. V lost 3 bases, J lost 8 bases, and 5 bases lay in between. The CDR3 DNA sequence: TGTGCCAGTAGTATTAATGATTCACCCCTCCACTTT. Protein: CASSINDSPLHF.

The chain has TRBV7-6 and TRBJ2-7; 8 bases match TRBD1. Germline assignment: CDR1 SGHVS and CDR2 FNYEAQ. Unmatched junction bases numbered 11, after V lost 5 bases and J lost 5 bases. There are 15 residues in the CDR3. The CDR3 nucleotides are TGTGCCAGCAGCCGAGCGAGAGACAGGGGCCACGAGCAGTACTTC. It codes for CASSRARDRGHEQYF.

The V gene is TRBV4-2, the J gene TRBJ2-5, with TRBD2 identical over 8 bases. Germline V gives CDR1 LGHNA, CDR2 YNFKEQ. The J segment lost 4 bases and the V segment lost 3 bases, leaving 10 bases of the junction unmatched. The CDR3 is 16 amino acids. CDR3 amino acids: CASSHAVAGRGETQYF. The CDR3, as DNA: TGTGCCAGCAGCCATGCCGTAGCGGGGCGAGGAGAGACCCAGTACTTC.

The chain employs TRBV28 and TRBJ1-2; 9 bases map to TRBD1. Germline loops: CDR1 MDHEN, CDR2 SYDVKM. J was trimmed by 8 bases and V by 6 bases; bases with no gene match: 13. This CDR3 comprises 15 residues. The CDR3 protein is CASSNTGGSPWGYTF. The CDR3 DNA is TGTGCCAGCAGCAATACAGGGGGCTCCCCTTGGGGCTACACCTTC.

The rearrangement links TRBV19 to TRBJ2-6; the match to TRBD1 covers 9 bases. This CDR3 region has 17 residues. The germline gives CDR1 LNHDA, CDR2 SQIVND (reference sequence). The trim removed 10 bases at V and 1 base at J, leaving 11 bases unmatched. This CDR3 is CATSGTGSLSGANVLTF. CDR3 nucleotide sequence: TGTGCCACCTCCGGGACAGGGAGTCTTTCTGGGGCCAACGTCCTGACTTTC.

This clone appeared once. The chain has TRBV27 and TRBJ1-2, with 10 bases fitting TRBD1. J gave up 0 bases and V 9 bases, and 7 bases lay outside the gene matches. This CDR3 region has 15 residues. Per germline, CDR1 MNHEY and CDR2 SMNVEV (reference sequence). The CDR3 protein is CASTGTGASNYGYTF. The CDR3 nucleotides read TGTGCCAGTACCGGGACAGGGGCATCTAACTATGGCTACACCTTC.

This chain links TRBV7-9 with TRBJ1-1, with D perhaps TRBD1 (5 bases). Germline lookup yields CDR1 SEHNR and CDR2 FQNEAQ (reference sequence). Trimming shortened V by 4 bases and J by 3 bases, and 18 bases separated the two germline ends. The CDR3 extends over 16 amino acids. As DNA, the CDR3 is TGTGCCAGCAGCTCGAGAGGCTCGCAAGGGGACACTGAAGCTTTCTTT. Amino acid sequence: CASSSRGSQGDTEAFF. Full variable domain (remainder filled in from reference TRBV7-9 and TRBJ1-1): DTGVSQNPRHKITKRGQNVTFRCDPISEHNRLYWYRQTLGQGPEFLTYFQNEAQLEKSRLLSDRFSAERPKGSFSTLEIQRTEQGDSAMYLCASSSRGSQGDTEAFFGQGTRLTVV.

The chain is built from TRBV28 and TRBJ2-5; TRBD1 is a possible D gene (7 bases). V lost 2 bases and J 4 bases, leaving 14 bases between the germline ends. This CDR3 is built from 15 residues. Germline CDR1 and CDR2: MDHEN and SYDVKM. CDR3 in DNA: TGTGCCAGCAGTTTACTGCAGGGGGGAGGAGAGACCCAGTACTTC. This sequence encodes CASSLLQGGGETQYF.

The genes are TRBV18 and TRBJ1-1; the match to TRBD1 covers 7 bases. The CDR3 contains 15 residues. The germline gives CDR1 KGHSH, CDR2 LQKENI. V lost 6 bases to trimming and J lost 3 bases; unmatched junction nucleotides: 10. CDR3 nucleotides: TGTGCCAGCTCGCCCGGACAGGTTGGGTACACTGAAGCTTTCTTT. It specifies CASSPGQVGYTEAFF.